The 20 T cell receptor beta chains presented below share a single source sample, sequenced in a study of early T cells in non-severe SARS-CoV-2 infection. TCRdb called the 5' RACE reads again in MiXCR, with one record for every CDR3 protein. Here the sample spans roughly 93,000 distinct CDR3 sequences, more than 9.5% being singletons. The sample taken for sequencing was whole blood. The receptors here all came from an adult who was a healthcare worker with PCR-confirmed SARS-CoV-2 infection or an uninfected control (not recorded which).

This clonotype occurred a few times. The gene calls are TRBV18 and TRBJ2-3; D might be TRBD2 (6 bases). The V gene's germline CDR1 is KGHSH and CDR2 LQKENI. CDR3 length: 14 residues. Trimming left V 2 bases short and J 4 bases short, with 10 bases between. The CDR3, as DNA: TGTGCCAGCTCACCATCCCCGGGAGCAGATACGCAGTATTTT. It translates to CASSPSPGADTQYF.

V gene TRBV6-5 combines with J gene TRBJ2-1; 7 bases line up with TRBD2. Trimming removed 4 bases from V and 6 bases from J; junction bases left unmatched: 6. The CDR3 spans 14 residues. Germline lookup yields CDR1 MNHEY and CDR2 SVGAGI. The CDR3 DNA follows: TGTGCCAGCAGTTGGGACGGACTAGGCAATGAGCAGTTCTTC. Its protein is CASSWDGLGNEQFF.

In this sample, this clonotype turned up a few times. The chain links TRBV9 to TRBJ2-3; possibly TRBD1 for D (6 bases). Germline V lookup: CDR1 SGDLS, CDR2 YYNGEE. The CDR3 loop spans 15 amino acids. V was pared by 0 bases and J by 4 bases, with 12 bases between. The CDR3 loop reads CASSVGRKGADTQYF. CDR3 coding DNA: TGTGCCAGCAGCGTAGGCAGGAAGGGGGCAGATACGCAGTATTTT.

This clonotype turned up a few times. J is TRBJ2-3 and V is TRBV12-3 or TRBV12-4, with D hard to call. Between the trimmed V and J ends, which lost 6 bases and 8 bases, there was a span of 12 bases. CDR3 length: 12 residues. CDR3 loop: CASSPTGGTQYF. In DNA, the CDR3 is TGTGCCAGCAGCCCCACGGGCGGTACGCAGTATTTT.

This clonotype has ten or more counts. This chain connects TRBV28 to TRBJ1-2; D perhaps matches TRBD1 (6 bases). This CDR3 region has 15 residues. Germline V lookup: CDR1 MDHEN, CDR2 SYDVKM. Trimming removed 7 bases at V and 0 bases at J, with 15 bases between. The CDR3 protein is CASMRGGEANYGYTF. The CDR3 coding sequence is TGTGCCAGCATGAGGGGGGGAGAGGCTAACTATGGCTACACCTTC.

There are many counts of this clonotype. The chain combines TRBV7-2 with TRBJ1-5, with a possible D match to TRBD1 (6 bases). V was pared by 4 bases and J by 1 base, with 14 bases between. The CDR3 covers 16 residues. Germline CDR1 reads SGHTA; CDR2 reads FQGNSA. The CDR3 here is CASSSKQGLSNQPQHF. CDR3 DNA sequence: TGTGCCAGCAGCTCAAAACAGGGATTGAGCAATCAGCCCCAGCATTTT.

Comments on this clonotype: Possible read error: a much larger clone is one base away. The CDR3 region has the DNA TGCAGTGCTAGAGATCCCTCAGGGGCCGAAGATACGCAGTATTTT. Encoded protein: CSARDPSGAEDTQYF. The chain is built from TRBV20-1 and TRBJ2-3, with a possible D match to TRBD1 (6 bases). This CDR3 has 15 amino acids. V gave up 0 bases and J gave up 5 bases, with 15 bases separating them. From germline, CDR1 is DFQATT and CDR2 SNEGSKA (reference sequence).

This clonotype turned up a few times. The chain joins TRBV27 to TRBJ2-7, with D possibly matching TRBD2 (5 bases). V lost 0 bases and J lost 7, with 13 bases in between. Germline assignment: CDR1 MNHEY and CDR2 SMNVEV (reference sequence). This CDR3 is built from 14 residues. The CDR3 sequence: CASSLSWESGEQYF. For the CDR3, the DNA is TGTGCCAGCAGTTTATCGTGGGAGTCGGGGGAGCAGTACTTC.

In this sample, this clonotype turned up many times. V is TRBV3-1 and J is TRBJ1-1; no reliable D call. Trimming pared 3 bases from V and 7 bases from J, leaving 12 bases between. The CDR3 spans 13 residues. Looked up from germline, CDR1 is LGHDT and CDR2 is YNNKEL (reference sequence). In nucleotides, the CDR3 is TGTGCCAGCAGCCAGAGTGTGAAGGGTGAAGCTTTCTTT. This codes for CASSQSVKGEAFF.

This clonotype was counted many times. V and J are TRBV10-3 and TRBJ2-7; D ambiguous. V shed 0 bases and J shed 7 bases, with 13 bases lying between them. The CDR3 length is 14 residues. Looked up from germline, CDR1 is ENHRY and CDR2 is SYGVKD. CDR3 nucleotide sequence: TGTGCCATCAGTGAGTCCCCCCGATTTTTTGAGCAGTACTTC. It specifies CAISESPRFFEQYF.

V gene TRBV29-1 combines with J gene TRBJ2-4; D remains ambiguous. The V end was cut by 6 bases, the J end by 0 bases, with 6 bases between. Per germline, CDR1 SQVTM and CDR2 ANQGSEA. The CDR3 has 12 amino acids. CDR3 bases: TGCAGCGTGGCTTTAGCCAAAAACATTCAGTACTTC. Residues: CSVALAKNIQYF. The entire variable domain, with the rest obtained from reference TRBV29-1 and TRBJ2-4, is as follows: SAVISQKPSRDICQRGTSLTIQCQVDSQVTMMFWYRQQPGQSLTLIATANQGSEATYESGFVIDKFPISRPNLTFSTLTVSNMSPEDSSIYLCSVALAKNIQYFGAGTRLSVL.

In this sample, this clonotype turned up many times. The chain combines TRBV7-9 with TRBJ1-2; the match to TRBD1 covers 7 bases. V gave up 5 bases and J gave up 3 bases; unmatched junction bases: 6. The germline V gene encodes CDR1 SEHNR and CDR2 FQNEAQ (reference sequence). This CDR3 is 14 amino acids long. CDR3: CASSGRGRDYGYTF. In DNA, the CDR3 is TGTGCCAGCAGCGGCAGGGGGAGAGACTATGGCTACACCTTC.

The rearrangement joins TRBV27 to TRBJ2-7; 8 positions agree with TRBD1. Trimming removed 5 bases from V and 2 bases from J; junction bases left unmatched: 8. Germline CDR1 and CDR2: MNHEY and SMNVEV (reference sequence). The length of the CDR3 is 15 residues. CDR3 nucleotides: TGTGCCAGCAGTCCGCGGGACAGGCCCACCTACGAGCAGTACTTC. This translates into CASSPRDRPTYEQYF.

The chain recombines TRBV4-1 with TRBJ1-1; 9 bases line up with TRBD1. The ends lost 7 bases at V and 7 bases at J; junction bases unmatched: 7. Per germline, CDR1 MGHRA and CDR2 YSYEKL. The CDR3 loop spans 13 amino acids. CDR3 loop: CASMPTGGVEAFF. The CDR3 DNA is TGCGCCAGCATGCCGACAGGGGGAGTTGAAGCTTTCTTT.

This clonotype was found many times. The CDR3 sequence is CSVEGALESTEAFF. The CDR3, as DNA: TGCAGCGTTGAGGGCGCACTGGAGTCCACTGAAGCTTTCTTT. V is TRBV29-1 and J is TRBJ1-1, with D hard to call. This CDR3 has 14 amino acids. V lost 3 bases, J lost 4 bases, and 15 bases lay in between. Per germline, CDR1 SQVTM and CDR2 ANQGSEA.

The sample holds many counts of this clonotype. This chain joins TRBV20-1 and TRBJ1-6, with 7 bases matching TRBD1. The length of the CDR3 is 15 residues. V lost 3 bases to trimming and J lost 7 bases; unmatched junction nucleotides: 9. Germline-derived CDR1 and CDR2 are DFQATT and SNEGSKA (reference sequence). The CDR3 loop reads CSARAPGQLNSPLHF. For the CDR3, the DNA is TGCAGTGCTAGGGCCCCGGGACAGTTAAATTCACCCCTCCACTTT.

In its sample, this clonotype was seen many times. The J gene is TRBJ2-1, the V gene TRBV3-1; 7 bases map to TRBD2. Trimming at V came to 3 bases and at J to 1 base, leaving 3 bases not matched to a gene. The CDR3 spans 15 residues. Germline V gene sequence: CDR1 LGHDT, CDR2 YNNKEL (reference sequence). The CDR3 region is CASSQKRGSYNEQFF. CDR3 nucleotide sequence: TGTGCCAGCAGCCAGAAGCGGGGTTCCTACAATGAGCAGTTCTTC.

In this sample, this clonotype turned up many times. The chain joins TRBV16 to TRBJ1-2, with D maybe TRBD1 (6 bases). The CDR3 extends over 15 amino acids. In germline, CDR1 is KGHSY, CDR2 FQNENV. Trimming left V 2 bases short and J 4 bases short, with 14 bases between. CDR3 DNA sequence: TGTGCCAGCAGCCAACGGGCCCTAGGGGGCTATGGCTACACCTTC. Translating gives CASSQRALGGYGYTF. The full variable domain, completed using reference TRBV16 and TRBJ1-2, is GEEVAQTPKHLVRGEGQKAKLYCAPIKGHSYVFWYQQVLKNEFKFLISFQNENVFDETGMPKERFSAKCLPNSPCSLEIQATKLEDSAVYFCASSQRALGGYGYTFGSGTRLTVV.

This clonotype was picked up a small number of times. This CDR3 is CASRPRGQSNQPQHF. CDR3 in DNA: TGTGCCAGCAGGCCAAGAGGACAGAGCAATCAGCCCCAGCATTTT. This chain connects TRBV6-2 or TRBV6-3 to TRBJ1-5; D is perhaps TRBD1 (6 bases). The CDR3 has 15 amino acids. V gave up 6 bases and J gave up 1 base, with 13 bases separating them. CDR1 and CDR2 from the germline V gene are MNHEY and SVGEGT.

This clonotype was picked up a small number of times. The rearrangement uses TRBV5-1 and TRBJ2-5, with TRBD1 matching 7 bases. The CDR3 is 15 amino acids. Per the germline V gene, CDR1 is SGHRS and CDR2 is YFSETQ. V was pared by 0 bases and J by 1 base, with 3 bases of the junction left unmatched. CDR3 region: CASSLGGQPQETQYF. The CDR3 bases are TGCGCCAGCAGCTTGGGGGGACAGCCCCAAGAGACCCAGTACTTC.